The T cell receptor beta chain under discussion was sequenced for a study of identical twins. MiXCR, run by TCRdb on the 5' RACE reads, gives a single entry per CDR3 protein. The sample lists 650,000 to 800,000 distinct CDR3 sequences; more than 6.5% were seen once. This CDR3 has 14 amino acids. CDR1 is SQVTM, CDR2 ANQGSEA, per germline. V lost 3 bases and J 1 base, leaving 12 bases between the germline ends. The sample was also reused in another study, on yellow fever vaccine responses in identical twins.

The receptor comes from a woman younger than 30 in good health. The chain recombines TRBV29-1 with TRBJ2-5; D not certain. Sequencing was carried out using PBMCs. The CDR3 DNA is TGCAGCGTTGATATTAGTAAGGGCCAAGAGACCCAGTACTTC. This gives the protein CSVDISKGQETQYF.